This TCR beta chain was observed in a study of T cell responses to AZD1222 COVID-19 vaccine. Findings and caveats of the study: Clonal diversity was possibly underestimated, and the donors were mostly white British, with more females.

This CDR3 region has 15 residues. The germline CDR1 and CDR2 sequences are SNHLY and FYNNEI. Losses at the gene ends were 2 bases for V and 6 bases for J; bases not matched to a gene: 8. As concerns this clone: Its antigen is currently unknown.

Sequencing used immunoSEQ multiplex PCR; TCRdb keeps in-frame clones, though not all of them. The profile covers over 100,000 clones, with more than 70% appearing a single time and 15% to 20% taken by the ten largest. The chain uses TRBV2 and TRBJ1-2, with 8 bases identical to TRBD1. This receptor was taken from an adult in good health. The sample was peripheral blood, taken on day 0 of AZD1222 vaccination. Written as DNA, the CDR3 is TGTGCCAGCAGTGAAACGCGGACAGGGTTAAATGGCTACACCTTC. It translates to CASSETRTGLNGYTF.